The TCR beta chain described here comes from a study of breast tumors, draining lymph nodes, adjacent tissues. Findings and limits, study-wide: The lymph node origin of tumor T cells was framed as consistent with a hypothesis, not demonstrated. Tumors had less TCR diversity than lymph nodes, more than nontumor tissue. Tumor and nontumor repertoires were significantly more similar in luminal-like than in basal-like breast cancer. Most tumor T cells seemingly derive from lymph node, then expand in tumor.

Axillary draining lymph nodes of breast cancer patients supplied the node samples. Turning to this clonotype: Its antigen is not identified.

The CDR3 is 15 residues long. CDR1 is SGDLS and CDR2 is YYNGEE in the germline V gene. V lost 3 bases to trimming and J lost 6 bases; unmatched junction nucleotides: 7. TCRdb reprocessed the multiplex PCR reads via MiXCR and lists one record per CDR3 protein. Here the sample spans 150,000 to 200,000 distinct CDR3 sequences, about 33% being singletons. This TCR derives from a female donor with breast cancer. Some clones in this sample may be carry-over from other donors' samples. This rearrangement joins TRBV9 to TRBJ2-1; 9 bases are shared with TRBD2. Sequencing was carried out using axillary lymph node tissue. For the CDR3, the DNA is TGTGCCAGCAGCGCGAGCGGGGGGTTGTTCAATGAGCAGTTCTTC. It codes for CASSASGGLFNEQFF.